Shown below are 27 T cell receptor beta chains from a single sample sequenced in a study of molecular identifiers for immune sequencing clone quantification. TCRdb reanalysed the PCR reads using MiXCR and keeps one entry per CDR3 protein. Of approximately 20,000 distinct CDR3 sequences in the sample, about a fifth are singletons; the top ten hold approximately 6.8%. Sequenced sample: naive CD8+ T cells from blood, with Jurkat cell RNA spiked in. The subset was: FACS-sorted CD8+CD4-CCR7+CD45RA+ naive T cells. The receptors were gathered from a human donor in good health. Some libraries in this study had Jurkat cell RNA spiked in.

Ten or more counts support this clonotype. The chain recombines TRBV7-6 with TRBJ2-2; 16 positions match TRBD2. The germline V gene has CDR1 SGHVS and CDR2 FNYEAQ. With V trimmed by 4 bases and J by 4 bases, 9 bases remained unmatched. The CDR3 contains 19 residues. The CDR3 DNA follows: TGTGCCAGCAGCTCGCCGGGACTAGCGGGAGGGCCGGTCACCGGGGAGCTGTTTTTT. Protein product: CASSSPGLAGGPVTGELFF.

With respect to this clonotype: This may be a read error: a much more frequent sequence differs by one nucleotide. The genes are TRBV7-7 and TRBJ1-1, with D possibly matching TRBD1 (5 bases). Germline-derived CDR1 and CDR2 are SSHAT and FNYEAQ (reference sequence). The CDR3 spans 13 residues. The CDR3: CANSKGREAEAFF. The CDR3 nucleotides are TGTGCCAACAGCAAAGGCAGGGAGGCTGAAGCTTTCTTT.

This clonotype was detected many times. This rearrangement joins TRBV11-2 to TRBJ1-2; possibly TRBD1 for D (6 bases). From germline, CDR1 is SGHAT and CDR2 FQNNGV. V lost 0 bases and J 7 bases, leaving 18 bases between the germline ends. This CDR3 has 16 amino acids. The CDR3 bases are TGTGCCAGCAGCTTAGATGGGGGCACTTTTGGGTTTGGCTACACCTTC. It codes for CASSLDGGTFGFGYTF.

This clonotype was detected many times. The chain is built from TRBV6-1 and TRBJ2-7, with D perhaps TRBD1 (5 bases). The CDR3 spans 13 residues. V shed 1 base and J shed 3 bases, with 7 bases lying between them. Germline CDR1 reads MNHNS; CDR2 reads SASEGT. Here the CDR3 reads CASSEVGRYEQYF. CDR3 sequence (DNA): TGTGCCAGCAGTGAAGTGGGGCGCTACGAGCAGTACTTC.

V usage is TRBV7-9 and J usage is TRBJ2-7; tentative D call: TRBD2 (5 bases). The V end lost 4 bases, the J end lost 3 bases, and 13 bases lay between the germline ends. There are 14 residues in the CDR3. Germline assignment: CDR1 SEHNR and CDR2 FQNEAQ (reference sequence). As DNA, the CDR3 is TGTGCCAGCAGCTACCGGGAACAGAACTACGAGCAGTACTTC. Protein: CASSYREQNYEQYF.

This clonotype has a handful of counts. This could be a read error, since a much larger clone is one nucleotide away. The chain combines TRBV19 with TRBJ2-1, with D tentatively TRBD2 (5 bases). This CDR3 is 16 amino acids long. Germline V CDR1 and CDR2: LNHDA, SQIVND (reference sequence). With 6 bases removed from V and 0 bases from J, the gap between germline ends came to 15 bases. CDR3 sequence reads: CASRTAPGSSYNEQFF. CDR3 DNA: TGTGCCAGTAGAACGGCTCCTGGGAGCTCCTACAATGAGCAGTTCTTC.

This clonotype has ten or more counts. The J gene is TRBJ2-7, the V gene TRBV28; 8 bases line up with TRBD1. With 6 bases clipped from V and 6 bases from J, the junction kept 10 bases outside the gene matches. This CDR3 region has 14 residues. Germline values: CDR1 MDHEN, CDR2 SYDVKM. CDR3 sequence (DNA): TGTGCCAGCAGCTCACCGGGACAGGTAATCGAGCAGTACTTC. It encodes CASSSPGQVIEQYF.

This clonotype has ten or more counts. The chain is built from TRBV6-1 and TRBJ2-1, with TRBD2 identical over 9 bases. The germline CDR1 and CDR2 sequences are MNHNS and SASEGT. CDR3 length: 16 residues. The trim removed 5 bases at V and 3 bases at J, leaving 8 bases unmatched. The DNA of the CDR3 is TGTGCCAGCAGTCTATCCGGGACTAGCTTCTACAATGAGCAGTTCTTC. It yields the protein CASSLSGTSFYNEQFF.

The rearrangement links TRBV13 to TRBJ1-1, with 10 bases that match TRBD1. Germline V gene lookup returns CDR1 PRHDT and CDR2 FYEKMQ (reference sequence). The CDR3 has 16 amino acids. V lost 4 bases, J lost 3 bases, and 8 bases stayed unmatched. The CDR3 here is CASSSDRGRIDTEAFF. In nucleotides, the CDR3 is TGTGCCAGCAGCTCTGACAGGGGGCGCATTGACACTGAAGCTTTCTTT.

This clonotype was counted ten times or more. The chain recombines TRBV11-2 with TRBJ2-1; D is unresolved. This CDR3 region has 13 residues. The germline V and J ends were trimmed by 5 bases and 8 bases, with 13 bases remaining between them. Germline V gene sequence: CDR1 SGHAT, CDR2 FQNNGV. The chain's CDR3 is CASSPQTGYEQFF. The CDR3, as DNA: TGTGCCAGCAGCCCTCAGACTGGTTATGAGCAGTTCTTC.

In its sample, this clonotype was seen many times. The gene calls are TRBV6-2 or TRBV6-3 and TRBJ1-2, with D perhaps matching TRBD1 (5 bases). Deletions cut 5 bases from V and 4 bases from J, with 14 bases between. Germline V gene lookup returns CDR1 MNHEY and CDR2 SVGEGT. CDR3 size: 14 residues. CDR3 sequence (DNA): TGTGCCAGCAGTCCCGAGGGGACTATCTATGGCTACACCTTC. Translation gives CASSPEGTIYGYTF.

The V gene is TRBV28, the J gene TRBJ2-7; 7 bases are a match to TRBD1. This CDR3 region has 14 residues. Losses at the gene ends were 5 bases for V and 3 bases for J; bases not matched to a gene: 7. Germline CDR1 MDHEN, CDR2 SYDVKM. The DNA for the CDR3 is TGTGCCAGCAGTGACAGGGAAGTCTTCTACGAGCAGTACTTC. This sequence encodes CASSDREVFYEQYF.

This clonotype appeared many times. The J gene is TRBJ2-7, the V gene TRBV12-5; 11 nucleotides align to TRBD2. V shed 5 bases, J shed 5 bases, and the junction held 17 bases outside the gene matches. The CDR3 extends over 18 amino acids. From germline, CDR1 is LGHNT and CDR2 FRNRAP. This chain's CDR3 is CASGPPPGNSGRVHEQYF. DNA for the CDR3: TGTGCTAGTGGTCCCCCTCCCGGTAATAGCGGGAGGGTCCACGAGCAGTACTTC.

Points on this clonotype: A much bigger clone sits one base away, suggesting this may be a read error. The V and J genes are TRBV29-1 and TRBJ1-2; unclear D gene. This CDR3 region has 12 residues. CDR1 and CDR2 from the germline V gene are SQVTM and ANQGSEA. The CDR3 coding sequence is TGCAGCGTGGTCCCGCTAGAGTATGACTACACCTTC. It encodes CSVVPLEYDYTF. Full variable domain (remainder filled in from reference TRBV29-1 and TRBJ1-2): SAVISQKPSRDICQRGTSLTIQCQVDSQVTMMFWYRQQPGQSLTLIATANQGSEATYESGFVIDKFPISRPNLTFSTLTVSNMSPEDSSIYLCSVVPLEYDYTFGSGTRLTVV.

This clonotype showed up many times. J is TRBJ2-3 and V is TRBV10-3; 7 nucleotides line up with TRBD2. The CDR3 consists of 16 residues. J was trimmed by 5 bases and V by 6 bases; bases with no gene match: 14. The germline CDR1 and CDR2 sequences are ENHRY and SYGVKD. The CDR3 DNA follows: TGTGCCATCAGCTCCCCACGGGGGGAGAGTGTAGATACGCAGTATTTT. This gives the protein CAISSPRGESVDTQYF.

Details on this clonotype: A read error is possible here, since a much larger clone lies one base away. This sequence joins TRBV28 and TRBJ2-3; 7 nucleotides line up with TRBD2. The CDR3 consists of 16 residues. Germline-derived CDR1 and CDR2 are MDHEN and SYDVKM. CDR3 nucleotides: TGTGCCAACAGTTTACCTGGACTAGTCGCCGCAGATACGCAGTATTTT. It codes for CANSLPGLVAADTQYF. Together with reference TRBV28 and TRBJ2-3, the CDR3 gives the full variable domain: DVKVTQSSRYLVKRTGEKVFLECVQDMDHENMFWYRQDPGLGLRLIYFSYDVKMKEKGDIPEGYSVSREKKERFSLILESASTNQTSMYLCANSLPGLVAADTQYFGPGTRLTVL.

This clonotype was recorded at least ten times. The V and J genes are TRBV19 and TRBJ2-1, with 8 bases aligning to TRBD2. The germline V gene encodes CDR1 LNHDA and CDR2 SQIVND (reference sequence). J gave up 0 bases and V 5 bases, and 3 bases lay outside the gene matches. The CDR3 extends over 15 amino acids. CDR3 sequence reads: CASSRLARSYNEQFF. The CDR3 DNA reads TGTGCCAGTAGTCGACTAGCGCGCTCCTACAATGAGCAGTTCTTC.

There are many counts of this clonotype. This rearrangement joins TRBV2 to TRBJ1-5; no firm D call. The CDR3 has 14 amino acids. The germline V and J ends were trimmed by 3 bases and 0 bases, with 6 bases remaining between them. Germline V gene data show CDR1 as SNHLY and CDR2 as FYNNEI. The CDR3: CASSDHGSNQPQHF. DNA of the CDR3: TGTGCCAGCAGTGATCACGGTAGCAATCAGCCCCAGCATTTT.

Relative to its sample, this clonotype is medium-sized. V and J are TRBV9 and TRBJ1-1; 7 positions agree with TRBD1. Losses at the gene ends were 4 bases for V and 7 bases for J; bases not matched to a gene: 10. Per germline, CDR1 SGDLS and CDR2 YYNGEE. This CDR3 contains 14 residues. CDR3 region: CASSYTGQADEAFF. CDR3 nucleotide sequence: TGTGCCAGCAGCTATACAGGACAGGCGGATGAAGCTTTCTTT.

In regard to this clonotype: A much larger clone differs by one base, so this may be a read error. The chain is built from TRBV7-8 and TRBJ2-7; possible D gene TRBD2, 5 bases. The CDR3 sequence is 14 residues long. V gave up 2 bases and J gave up 5 bases, with 13 bases separating them. Germline-derived CDR1 and CDR2 are SGHVS and FQNEAQ. The CDR3 DNA follows: TGTGCCAGCAGCTTATCCCTACCCGGGGACGAGCAGTACTTC. It specifies CASSLSLPGDEQYF.

This clonotype was seen at least ten times. The genes are TRBV7-9 and TRBJ2-7; D may be TRBD1 (5 bases). Germline CDR1 reads SEHNR; CDR2 reads FQNEAQ (reference sequence). Trimming pared 2 bases from V and 2 bases from J, leaving 7 bases between. This CDR3 region has 13 residues. DNA of the CDR3: TGTGCCAGCAGCTTAAGACAGACCTACGAGCAGTACTTC. Translating gives CASSLRQTYEQYF.

Notes on this clonotype: A read error may explain this, as a much larger clone is one base away. V is TRBV18 and J is TRBJ1-5, with no clear D. V was trimmed by 4 bases and J by 1 base, leaving 8 bases between them. CDR3 size: 14 residues. Germline CDR1 reads KGHSH; CDR2 reads LQKENI. Here the CDR3 reads CASSQGRSNQPQHF. CDR3 nucleotides: TGTGCCAGCTCACAAGGGAGAAGCAATCAGCCCCAGCATTTT.

This clonotype was found a few times. The V call is TRBV6-1, the J call TRBJ1-1; D not resolved. The CDR3 loop spans 14 amino acids. V was shortened by 0 bases and J by 6 bases, with 11 bases between the two germline ends. Germline lookup yields CDR1 MNHNS and CDR2 SASEGT. CDR3 sequence (DNA): TGTGCCAGCAGTGAAGCGCCTGGGTTTTCTGAAGCTTTCTTT. Amino acids: CASSEAPGFSEAFF.

As to this clonotype: A much larger clonotype is one base distant, so this may be a read error. The CDR3 end shows no conserved phenylalanine or tryptophan, and so a read error is likely. The V and J genes are TRBV9 and TRBJ1-1; D remains unclear. There are 13 residues in the CDR3. The ends were cut back, 0 bases at V and 5 bases at J, with 8 bases in the middle. Germline loops: CDR1 SGDLS, CDR2 YYNGEE. The CDR3: CASSVEGWTEAFL. CDR3 DNA sequence: TGTGCCAGCAGCGTAGAAGGGTGGACTGAAGCTTTCCTT.

In its sample, this clonotype was seen a few times. This sequence joins TRBV18 and TRBJ2-2; TRBD1 matches at 9 bases. In germline, CDR1 is KGHSH, CDR2 LQKENI. Unmatched junction bases numbered 7, after V lost 3 bases and J lost 5 bases. The CDR3 totals 16 residues. Written as DNA, the CDR3 is TGTGCCAGCTCACCCCCTGGGACAGGGCGGACCGGGGAGCTGTTTTTT. It translates to CASSPPGTGRTGELFF.

By frequency in the sample, this clonotype is medium-sized. The chain joins TRBV4-3 to TRBJ2-7; D not resolved. V was clipped by 2 bases and J by 7 bases, with 12 bases between them. Germline V gene lookup returns CDR1 LGHNA and CDR2 YSLEER. The CDR3 is 13 amino acids. This CDR3 reads CASSQRVVGEQYF. The CDR3 bases are TGCGCCAGCAGCCAAAGGGTGGTGGGGGAGCAGTACTTC.

This clonotype was observed many times. The J gene is TRBJ2-3, the V gene TRBV12-3 or TRBV12-4; 9 bases agree with TRBD2. CDR3 length equals 14 residues. V lost 7 bases and J lost 0; bases outside the gene matches: 2. CDR3 amino acids: CASTLAGSTDTQYF. CDR3 DNA: TGTGCCAGCACCCTAGCGGGGAGCACAGATACGCAGTATTTT.